This TCR beta chain was obtained from a study of T cell repertoires in cytomegalovirus infection. Whole-study context: Shared public TCR beta signatures pointed to both CMV infection and a matching HLA type. Whole-study results and caveats: Individuals carrying CMV plus the relevant HLA were identified by cumulative frequency of public TCR beta families. Predominance within the ex vivo response was attributable to HLA-C-restricted CMV-specific TCR beta clonotypes.

This clonotype was seen ten or more times. Its antigen is unidentified. TCRdb passed the reads through MiXCR, listing each CDR3 protein once. The table has 200,000 to 250,000 distinct CDR3 sequences, 6.5% seen once. Germline V CDR1 and CDR2: SGHTA, FQGNSA. V was trimmed by 5 bases and J by 8 bases, leaving 14 bases between them. CDR3 length: 13 residues. The receptor comes from a human donor in good health (CMV status not recorded). Some clones in this sample may be carry-over from other donors' samples. Sample: PBMCs. V is TRBV7-2 and J is TRBJ2-3; D not certain. The CDR3 is CASSLVTTGTQYF. As DNA, the CDR3 is TGTGCCAGCAGCCTAGTTACTACGGGTACGCAGTATTTT.